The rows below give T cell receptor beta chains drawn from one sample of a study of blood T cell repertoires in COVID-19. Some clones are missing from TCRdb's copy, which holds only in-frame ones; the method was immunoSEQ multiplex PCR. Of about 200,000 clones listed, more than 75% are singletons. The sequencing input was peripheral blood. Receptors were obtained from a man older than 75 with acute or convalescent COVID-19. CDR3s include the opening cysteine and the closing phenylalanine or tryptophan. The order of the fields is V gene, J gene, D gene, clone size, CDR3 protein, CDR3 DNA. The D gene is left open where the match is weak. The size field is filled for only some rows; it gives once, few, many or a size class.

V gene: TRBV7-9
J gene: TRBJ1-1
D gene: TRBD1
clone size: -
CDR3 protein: CASSWTGKGPEAFF
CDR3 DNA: TGTGCCAGCAGCTGGACAGGGAAAGGCCCTGAAGCTTTCTTT

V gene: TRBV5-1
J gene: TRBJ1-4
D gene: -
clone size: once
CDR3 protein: CASSLDGGATLNEKLFF
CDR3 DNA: TGCGCCAGCAGCTTGGACGGCGGCGCCACGCTAAATGAAAAACTGTTTTTT

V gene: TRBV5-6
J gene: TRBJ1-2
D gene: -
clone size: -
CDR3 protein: CASSPPGASYGYTF
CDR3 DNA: TGTGCCAGCAGCCCCCCAGGGGCGAGCTATGGCTACACCTTC

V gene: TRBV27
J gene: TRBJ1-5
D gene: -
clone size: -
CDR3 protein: CASSSLGRGDQPQHF
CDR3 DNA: TGTGCCAGCAGTTCCCTTGGACGCGGGGATCAGCCCCAGCATTTT

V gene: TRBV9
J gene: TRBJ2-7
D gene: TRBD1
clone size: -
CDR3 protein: CASSARQGAIYEQYF
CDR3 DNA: TGTGCCAGCAGCGCGCGACAGGGGGCTATTTACGAGCAGTACTTC

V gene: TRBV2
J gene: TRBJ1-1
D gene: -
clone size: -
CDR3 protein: CASNYGGYGEAFF
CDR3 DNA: TGTGCCAGCAATTACGGGGGTTACGGAGAAGCTTTCTTT

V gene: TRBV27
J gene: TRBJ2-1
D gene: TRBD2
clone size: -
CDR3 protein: CASKLLGAGGRYNEQFF
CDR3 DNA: TGTGCCAGCAAGCTGCTGGGTGCGGGAGGGCGGTACAATGAGCAGTTCTTC

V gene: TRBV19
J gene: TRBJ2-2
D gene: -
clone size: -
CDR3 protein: CASSTLLAANTGELFF
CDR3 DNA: TGTGCCAGTAGTACCCTTTTAGCGGCGAACACCGGGGAGCTGTTTTTT

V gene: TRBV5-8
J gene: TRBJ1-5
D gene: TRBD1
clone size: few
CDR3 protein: CASSLPSSRQGSNQPQHF
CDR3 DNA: TGTGCCAGCAGCTTGCCATCGAGCCGACAGGGTAGCAATCAGCCCCAGCATTTT

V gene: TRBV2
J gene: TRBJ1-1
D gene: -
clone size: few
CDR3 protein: CASNGGTEAFF
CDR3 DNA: TGTGCCAGCAACGGAGGGACTGAAGCTTTCTTT

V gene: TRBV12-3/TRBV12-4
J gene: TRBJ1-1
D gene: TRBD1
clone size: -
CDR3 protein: CASSLQGEKAFF
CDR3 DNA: TGTGCCAGCAGCCTACAGGGGGAAAAAGCTTTCTTT

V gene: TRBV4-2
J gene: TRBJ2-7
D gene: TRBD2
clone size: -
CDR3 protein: CASSQGERGRPFFKGNYEQYF
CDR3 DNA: TGTGCCAGCAGCCAAGGCGAGCGCGGGAGGCCCTTCTTCAAAGGGAACTACGAGCAGTACTTC

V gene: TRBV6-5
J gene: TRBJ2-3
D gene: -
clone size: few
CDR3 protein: CASRTQRPLNLQYF
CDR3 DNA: TGTGCCAGCAGGACCCAGAGGCCCCTCAATTTGCAGTATTTT

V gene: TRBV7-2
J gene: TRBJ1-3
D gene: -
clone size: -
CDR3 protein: CASSMGGGRSGNTIYF
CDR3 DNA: TGTGCCAGCAGTATGGGAGGGGGGCGGAGTGGAAACACCATATATTTT

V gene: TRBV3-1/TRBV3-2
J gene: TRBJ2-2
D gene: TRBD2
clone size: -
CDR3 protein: CASSQGRTSGRAAGELFF
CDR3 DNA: TGTGCCAGCAGCCAAGGGAGGACTAGCGGGAGGGCCGCCGGGGAGCTGTTTTTT

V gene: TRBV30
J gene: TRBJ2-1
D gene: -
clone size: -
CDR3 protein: CAWSGASEQFF
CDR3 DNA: TGTGCCTGGAGTGGGGCTTCTGAGCAGTTCTTC

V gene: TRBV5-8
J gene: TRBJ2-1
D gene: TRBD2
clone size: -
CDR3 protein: CASRGGRYNEQFF
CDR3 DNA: TGTGCCAGCCGGGGGGGACGCTACAATGAGCAGTTCTTC

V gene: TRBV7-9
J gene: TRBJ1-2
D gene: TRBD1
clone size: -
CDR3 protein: CASSSTGVGYTF
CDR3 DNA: TGTGCCAGCAGCTCGACAGGGGTTGGCTACACCTTC

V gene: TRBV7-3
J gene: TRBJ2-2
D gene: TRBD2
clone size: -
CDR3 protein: CASSLNRGDTGELFF
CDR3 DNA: TGTGCCAGCAGCTTAAACCGGGGGGACACCGGGGAGCTGTTTTTT

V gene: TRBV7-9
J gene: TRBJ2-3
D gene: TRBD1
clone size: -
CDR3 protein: CASSRDPGQGADTQYF
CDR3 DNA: TGTGCCAGCAGCCGGGATCCGGGACAGGGTGCGGATACGCAGTATTTT

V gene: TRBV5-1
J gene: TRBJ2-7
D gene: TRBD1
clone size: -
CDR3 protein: CASSTGQIYEQYF
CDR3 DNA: TGCGCCAGCAGCACGGGACAGATCTACGAGCAGTACTTC

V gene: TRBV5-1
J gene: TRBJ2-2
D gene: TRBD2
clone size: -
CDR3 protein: CASSRTGGTGELFF
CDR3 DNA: TGCGCCAGCAGCAGAACGGGAGGAACCGGGGAGCTGTTTTTT

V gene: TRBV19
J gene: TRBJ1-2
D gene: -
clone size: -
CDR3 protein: CASSPQVGVGYTF
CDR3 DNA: TGTGCCAGTAGTCCCCAAGTGGGAGTTGGCTACACCTTC

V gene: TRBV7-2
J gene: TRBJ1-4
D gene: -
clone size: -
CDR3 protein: CASSLVGGALNEKLFF
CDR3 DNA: TGTGCCAGCAGCTTAGTCGGCGGGGCCCTTAATGAAAAACTGTTTTTT

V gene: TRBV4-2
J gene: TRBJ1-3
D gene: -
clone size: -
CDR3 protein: CASSQDRWASGNTIYF
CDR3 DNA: TGTGCCAGCAGCCAAGACCGTTGGGCCTCTGGAAACACCATATATTTT

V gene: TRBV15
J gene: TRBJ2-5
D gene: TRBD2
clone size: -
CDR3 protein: CATSRGPAGGQETQYF
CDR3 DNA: TGTGCCACCAGCAGAGGGCCGGCGGGGGGCCAAGAGACCCAGTACTTC

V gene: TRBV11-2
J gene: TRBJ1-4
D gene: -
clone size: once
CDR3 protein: CASSLGLNNEKLFF
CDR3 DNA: TGTGCCAGCAGCTTGGGACTGAATAATGAAAAACTGTTTTTT

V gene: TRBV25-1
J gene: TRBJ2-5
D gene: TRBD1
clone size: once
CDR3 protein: CASSVGQGQETQYF
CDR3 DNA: TGTGCCAGCAGCGTAGGACAGGGACAAGAGACCCAGTACTTC

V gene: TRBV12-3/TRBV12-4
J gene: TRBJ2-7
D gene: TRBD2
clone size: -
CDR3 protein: CASSYGGAGEQYF
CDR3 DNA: TGTGCCAGCAGTTACGGGGGGGCGGGAGAGCAGTACTTC

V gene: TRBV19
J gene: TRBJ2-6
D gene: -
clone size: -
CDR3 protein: CASSKPVSGANVLTF
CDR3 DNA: TGTGCCAGTAGCAAACCAGTATCTGGGGCCAACGTCCTGACTTTC